The clone carrying this TCR beta chain occurred a few times. Thyroid surgery took place with no prior treatment in any patient. The V gene's germline CDR1 is MDHEN and CDR2 SYDVKM. Trimming cost V 5 bases and J 3 bases; bases outside gene matches: 6. The length of the CDR3 is 14 residues. The data were obtained in a study of metastatic and nonmetastatic thyroid tumors. TCRdb re-called clones from the PCR reads using MiXCR. The sample records approximately 17,000 clones, 20% to 30% being singletons. The sequenced material came from blood. The chain uses TRBV28 and TRBJ1-1; 7 positions match TRBD1. The sequence derives from a male donor with papillary thyroid cancer or a benign thyroid nodule (not recorded which). Some clones in this sample may be carry-over from other donors' samples. The CDR3 bases are TGTGCCAGCAGTACCCCGGGACAGTACACTGAAGCTTTCTTT. Translating it yields CASSTPGQYTEAFF.